This T cell receptor beta chain was documented in a study of CD8 T cells in ankylosing spondylitis. This clonotype was seen ten or more times. Each CDR3 protein gets one entry after TCRdb re-called the 5' RACE reads with MiXCR. The sample carries approximately 140,000 distinct CDR3 sequences, 9.3% recorded once. The receptor's source is a male donor with ankylosing spondylitis or in good health (not recorded which). The specimen was blood, either unsorted or a sorted T cell fraction (not recorded which).

The DNA of the CDR3 is TGCAGCGTTGTGGATCATACGCAGTATTTT. This gives the protein CSVVDHTQYF. The rearrangement links TRBV29-1 to TRBJ2-3; D gene uncertain. The V gene lost 4 bases and the J gene lost 7 bases, with 6 bases spanning the gap. Germline V lookup: CDR1 SQVTM, CDR2 ANQGSEA. The CDR3 is 10 residues long.